Each of the 20 T cell receptor beta chains below was sequenced from the same sample in a study of blood T cell repertoires in COVID-19. Profiled with immunoSEQ multiplex PCR; TCRdb holds only in-frame clones, not every one. This sample carries about 150,000 clones, roughly 87% of them seen once, and the ten largest clones take approximately 4.1%. The specimen was peripheral blood. These receptors originate from a woman between 55 and 75 years old with active or convalescent COVID-19.

The V gene is TRBV9, the J gene TRBJ1-5; tentative D call: TRBD1 (6 bases). The CDR3 is made up of 14 amino acids. Germline CDR1 is SGDLS and CDR2 is YYNGEE. Deletions cut 3 bases from V and 4 bases from J, with 11 bases between. The CDR3, as DNA: TGTGCCAGCAGCGGGGGACACCTAAATCAGCCCCAGCATTTT. The encoded protein is CASSGGHLNQPQHF.

This chain links TRBV4-1 with TRBJ1-4; tentatively, D is TRBD1 (5 bases). V was cut by 1 base and J by 5 bases, with 11 bases left in between. Germline V gene sequence: CDR1 MGHRA, CDR2 YSYEKL. CDR3 length: 15 amino acids. Here the CDR3 DNA reads TGCGCCAGCAGCCAAGTTTTCCAGGGAAATGAAAAACTGTTTTTT. It specifies CASSQVFQGNEKLFF.

V is TRBV7-9 and J is TRBJ1-2; weak D call: TRBD1 (5 bases). The CDR3 runs 14 residues. Between the trimmed V and J ends, which lost 3 bases and 6 bases, there was a span of 14 bases. CDR1 and CDR2 from the germline V gene are SEHNR and FQNEAQ (reference sequence). CDR3 residues: CASSFFSQGDGYTF. The CDR3 nucleotides are TGTGCCAGCAGCTTTTTTTCGCAGGGCGATGGCTACACCTTC.

The genes are TRBV6-5 and TRBJ1-1; 8 bases line up with TRBD1. The germline V gene has CDR1 MNHEY and CDR2 SVGAGI. V was clipped by 4 bases and J by 6 bases; unmatched bases: 7. CDR3 length: 14 amino acids. This CDR3 is CASSSRTGLSEAFF. The DNA for the CDR3 is TGTGCCAGCAGTTCTCGGACAGGGTTGTCTGAAGCTTTCTTT.

The rearrangement uses TRBV23-1 and TRBJ1-1; the D is unclear. TRBV23-1 is sorted into the ORF group, with uncertain function. Trimming pared 0 bases from V and 1 base from J, leaving 21 bases between. The CDR3 length is 19 residues. The DNA for the CDR3 is TGCGCCAGCAGTCAATCTGGGCTCCCTGACGGCTTCGAGAACACTGAAGCTTTCTTT. It codes for CASSQSGLPDGFENTEAFF.

V and J are TRBV18 and TRBJ2-1; 12 bases line up with TRBD2. Trimming took 2 bases from V and 0 from J; bases not matched to a gene: 2. CDR3 length equals 17 residues. Germline CDR1 is KGHSH and CDR2 is LQKENI. The CDR3 reads CASSPGLAGSSYNEQFF. CDR3 DNA: TGTGCCAGCTCACCAGGACTAGCGGGGTCCTCCTACAATGAGCAGTTCTTC.

The chain links TRBV19 to TRBJ2-5; 9 bases align to TRBD1. This CDR3 is built from 15 residues. Germline V CDR1 and CDR2: LNHDA, SQIVND (reference sequence). Trimming took 3 bases from V and 5 from J; bases not matched to a gene: 7. CDR3 in amino acids: CASSMKQGAAETQYF. The CDR3 bases are TGTGCCAGTAGTATGAAACAGGGGGCCGCCGAGACCCAGTACTTC.

The chain recombines TRBV11-3 with TRBJ2-1; TRBD2 agrees at 8 bases. The CDR3 is made up of 15 amino acids. Trimming at V came to 4 bases and at J to 6 bases, leaving 8 bases not matched to a gene. Looked up from germline, CDR1 is SGHNT and CDR2 is YENEEA. The DNA of the CDR3 is TGTGCCAGCAGCTCCCAGGCGACTAGCGCCAATGAGCAGTTCTTC. It codes for CASSSQATSANEQFF.

Details on this clone: Other DNA sequences in this specimen translate into the identical CDR3. The genes are TRBV12-5 and TRBJ2-5; 14 bases agree with TRBD2. This CDR3 contains 16 residues. Germline V gene data show CDR1 as LGHNT and CDR2 as FRNRAP. V shed 5 bases and J 1 base; nucleotides not matched to a gene: 3. CDR3 sequence: CASGPGTSGGQETQYF. The CDR3 coding sequence is TGTGCTAGTGGTCCGGGGACTAGCGGGGGCCAAGAGACCCAGTACTTC.

The V and J genes are TRBV7-8 and TRBJ1-2; D call uncertain. Looked up from germline, CDR1 is SGHVS and CDR2 is FQNEAQ. V lost 6 bases, J lost 8 bases, and 16 bases lay in between. This CDR3 contains 13 residues. The CDR3 region is CASSQSVQTGYTF. In DNA, the CDR3 is TGTGCCAGCAGTCAATCCGTACAGACGGGCTACACCTTC. Together with reference TRBV7-8 and TRBJ1-2, the CDR3 gives the full variable domain: GAGVSQSPRYKVAKRGQDVALRCDPISGHVSLFWYQQALGQGPEFLTYFQNEAQLDKSGLPSDRFFAERPEGSVSTLKIQRTQQEDSAVYLCASSQSVQTGYTFGSGTRLTVV.

The chain joins TRBV18 to TRBJ1-5; D not resolved. Germline V CDR1 and CDR2: KGHSH, LQKENI. Trimming left V 6 bases short and J 5 bases short, with 14 bases between. The CDR3 runs to 14 residues. The CDR3 is CASSTHPADQPQHF. CDR3 bases: TGTGCCAGCTCCACACACCCCGCGGATCAGCCCCAGCATTTT.

The chain uses TRBV6-6 and TRBJ2-7; no clear D gene. Germline-derived CDR1 and CDR2 are MNHNY and SVGAGI (reference sequence). The CDR3 is 14 residues long. V was cut by 5 bases and J by 3 bases, with 14 bases left in between. CDR3 sequence (DNA): TGTGCCAGCAGTCAAGCTGCCAGGAACTACGAGCAGTACTTC. Protein: CASSQAARNYEQYF.

This clone was picked up one time. The chain carries TRBV10-1 and TRBJ2-2; 8 nucleotides agree with TRBD1. V lost 10 bases, J lost 0 bases, and 10 bases stayed unmatched. The CDR3 sequence is 16 residues long. The germline V gene has CDR1 WNHNN and CDR2 SYGVQD (reference sequence). The CDR3 spells CANEGTGPANTGELFF. In DNA, the CDR3 is TGCGCCAACGAGGGGACAGGCCCCGCGAACACCGGGGAGCTGTTTTTT.

The rearrangement uses TRBV2 and TRBJ1-2, with D unresolved. The germline V gene encodes CDR1 SNHLY and CDR2 FYNNEI. Trimming took off 1 base at V and 5 bases at J, with 8 bases between the two ends. This CDR3 spans 13 amino acids. The CDR3, as DNA: TGTGCCAGCAGTGAAGGGCAGTTATATGGCTACACCTTC. Its protein product is CASSEGQLYGYTF.

The DNA of the CDR3 is TGTGCCATCAGAGCGGACGTCTCCACTGAAGCTTTCTTT. The encoded protein is CAIRADVSTEAFF. J is TRBJ1-1 and V is TRBV10-3; D is ambiguous. Germline lookup yields CDR1 ENHRY and CDR2 SYGVKD. The CDR3 consists of 13 residues. The V end was cut by 6 bases, the J end by 4 bases, with 12 bases between.

V is TRBV5-1 and J is TRBJ1-2; TRBD1 might be the D (5 bases). There are 14 residues in the CDR3. Trimming removed 6 bases from V and 3 bases from J, with 15 bases in between. CDR1 and CDR2 (germline): SGHRS, YFSETQ. The chain's CDR3 is CASTPGGEDYGYTF. The CDR3 DNA reads TGCGCCAGCACCCCCGGGGGGGAAGACTATGGCTACACCTTC. Looking up the rest from reference TRBV5-1 and TRBJ1-2 gives the full variable domain: KAGVTQTPRYLIKTRGQQVTLSCSPISGHRSVSWYQQTPGQGLQFLFEYFSETQRNKGNFPGRFSGRQFSNSRSEMNVSTLELGDSALYLCASTPGGEDYGYTFGSGTRLTVV.

The chain uses TRBV6-5 and TRBJ2-5; the match to TRBD1 covers 11 bases. This CDR3 has 15 amino acids. From germline, CDR1 is MNHEY and CDR2 SVGAGI. V was clipped by 6 bases and J by 5 bases; unmatched bases: 8. CDR3 sequence: CASRGGQGVFETQYF. CDR3 nucleotides: TGTGCCAGCAGAGGGGGACAGGGGGTATTTGAGACCCAGTACTTC.

The J gene is TRBJ2-7, the V gene TRBV4-3; D remains unclear. CDR1 LGHNA and CDR2 YSLEER come from the germline V gene. V was clipped by 1 base and J by 5 bases, with 15 bases between them. The CDR3 extends over 15 amino acids. CDR3 nucleotides: TGCGCCAGCAGCCAAGGGGCAGGTGACCCCCACGAGCAGTACTTC. Encoded protein: CASSQGAGDPHEQYF.

On this clone itself: At the DNA level, this CDR3 is encoded by other sequences in the same sample as well. This chain connects TRBV5-1 to TRBJ2-2, with 9 positions matching TRBD1. From germline, CDR1 is SGHRS and CDR2 YFSETQ. This CDR3 region has 15 residues. The trim removed 4 bases at V and 2 bases at J, leaving 3 bases unmatched. The DNA for the CDR3 is TGCGCCAGCAGCCCGGGACAGGGCAACACCGGGGAGCTGTTTTTT. It codes for CASSPGQGNTGELFF.

The rearrangement joins TRBV7-2 to TRBJ2-7; 9 bases fit TRBD1. CDR1 is SGHTA and CDR2 is FQGNSA in the germline V gene. The CDR3 sequence is 15 residues long. The J segment lost 2 bases and the V segment lost 4 bases, leaving 6 bases of the junction unmatched. CDR3 sequence: CASSSMGQGPYEQYF. Here the CDR3 DNA reads TGTGCCAGCAGCTCGATGGGACAGGGTCCCTACGAGCAGTACTTC. Together with reference TRBV7-2 and TRBJ2-7, the CDR3 gives the full variable domain: GAGVSQSPSNKVTEKGKDVELRCDPISGHTALYWYRQSLGQGLEFLIYFQGNSAPDKSGLPSDRFSAERTGGSVSTLTIQRTQQEDSAVYLCASSSMGQGPYEQYFGPGTRLTVT.